This TCR beta chain was captured by sequencing in a study of shared clonotypes between healthy human individuals (dated by TCRdb to 2018 to 2021). In terms of the full investigation: The cohort comprised two women and a few men aged 18 to 49 years. To estimate repertoire size and how much clonotypes are shared between individuals, the study performed deep sequencing of blood TCR repertoires from 4 to 6 healthy adults. Per donor, leukapheresis produced somewhere between about 0.94 and 9 billion PBMCs. Different laboratories and diverse techniques were used to prepare libraries and sequence TCR repertoires, to increase sequencing depth and limit assay-specific biases. For each donor, three plates each were used for CD4 naive and CD4 memory, two plates were used for CD8 naive, and one plate was used for CD8 memory. Results the study describes overall, beyond this receptor: The genetic and exposure-history diversity represented was limited by the small number of donors. Sharing across several donors was observed for approximately 5% of naive CD4, under 4% of naive CD8, over 2% of memory CD4, and about 0.4% of memory CD8 clonotypes. Based on pairwise subsampling, the degree of clonotype sharing among donors was expected to be affected by sequencing depth. Rarefaction of sorted-subset datasets indicated incomplete sequencing despite the large sequencing depth. Higher generation probabilities were observed for clonotypes shared by all four sorted-subset donors than for non-shared clonotypes. Naive subsets generally had larger estimated clonotype richness than memory subsets. Only blood was sampled, and tissue TCR repertoires likely differ from those in blood.

The germline V gene gives CDR1 as SGHTA and CDR2 as FQGTGA. Deletion took 3 bases off V and 4 bases off J, with a span of 7 bases between the germline ends. From its cysteine to its phenylalanine, the CDR3 spans 13 amino acids. Just CDR3 DNA is preserved here, 39 bases in frame from base 1. Using the deep immunoSEQ assay, multiplex PCR amplified TCR CDR3 regions from genomic DNA. Extracted genomic DNA from each cell subset was distributed evenly across all wells of several immunoSEQ 96-well plates, and each plate was treated as a replicate. For sorted subsets, approximately 210 ng genomic DNA, equal to some 28,000 T cell genomes, was loaded into each replicate PCR. Purified libraries were quantified with a Qubit 3.0 fluorometer, sized on a Bioanalyzer 2100, and re-quantified with the KAPA Library Quantification kit. Every immunoSEQ 96-well plate was sequenced on a dedicated single-read 150-cycle Illumina NextSeq 550 flow cell. From the authors' description of their analysis: Because the immunoSEQ output held only junctional sequences and lacked quality scores, the filtering could not match the filtering applied to full-length reads. Sequences were annotated with PyIR, a Python wrapper for IgBLAST v1.9, using IMGT germline references to assign V/J genes and CDR3. Reads were removed for weak V/J assignments (E-value above 1e-6), missing CDR3, stop codons, out-of-frame junctions, or ambiguous translated residues. A V3J clonotype was defined by an identical inferred V gene, J gene, and CDR3 amino acid sequence. Percentage overlap between repertoires was computed as shared unique clonotypes divided by the size of the smaller repertoire. Repertoire richness was assessed with RTK rarefaction, the Chao1 estimator, and Recon v2.1 estimates of unobserved clonotypes. Generation probabilities were computed with OLGA for all TCRbeta clonotypes obtained by the gDNA method from four donors. The table comes from immuneACCESS by way of TCRdb, which keeps in-frame sequences with V and J called. Part of the clones is missing from these tables; in studies checked, under half for an unresolved V gene and the rest for unknown reasons. V and J calls and clone size are those listed in that table; D and trimming were worked out from the DNA. Present in this sample are 2 million to 2.5 million clones, over 85% of which were seen just once. The ten largest clonotypes hold under 0.45% of the sample.

The donors were healthy, HIV-negative adults with no recently reported acute infections or vaccinations. Every donor was a Caucasian adult living in Nashville, Tennessee, USA. CD4+ T cells were enriched through magnetic negative selection, after which naive cells were positively selected on CD45RA and the remaining negative fraction served as the memory subset. Blood was obtained by leukapheresis, after which PBMCs were separated by Ficoll-Histopaque density gradient centrifugation and cryopreserved in liquid nitrogen vapor phase. Analytical flow cytometry was used to check the purity and quantity of each magnetically sorted T cell population. From each sorted fraction, genomic DNA was isolated and quantified by UV absorbance on a Nanodrop 2000c. As regards this clone: What antigen it recognizes has not been identified. Within one base of it there is no much larger clone, and no base qualities were kept. Other DNA variants within this sample encode the same CDR3.

The TCR was taken from a man younger than 35 in good health. Some clones in this sample may be carry-over from other donors' samples. This chain is built from TRBV7-3 and TRBJ2-1; 5 matching bases give a weak D call of TRBD1. The sample comprised naive CD4+ T cells from PBMCs. The cell subset or site label for this specimen denotes: CD45RA+ positively selected. The DNA reads as follows: TGTGCCAGCAGCTTTGGGGCTTACAATGAGCAGTTCTTC. Protein translation: CASSFGAYNEQFF.